This T cell receptor beta chain was sequenced for a study of T cells in Graves' hyperthyroidism and ophthalmopathy. Study conclusions and caveats: Among clonotypes expanded in thyroid above 0.001, most were also found in blood. Model-based prediction identified ophthalmopathy a median 6.5 months prior to its onset.

RNA transcripts gave rise to amplified TCR beta CDR3 regions. When the TCR CDR3 underwent first-round RT-PCR, the HTBI primer set was used. TCRdb itself ran the multiplex PCR reads through MiXCR, one entry per CDR3 protein. The data show some 600,000 distinct CDR3 sequences, approximately 15% seen once. Hyperthyroidism patients were newly diagnosed, had disease duration under 2 months, and were aged 18 to 65 years. Thyroid ultrasound and orbital computed tomography, with clinical symptoms and serum thyroxine and TRAb, informed diagnoses. This clonotype was detected a few times. Its antigen is undetermined. The specimen sequenced was blood. The sequence came from a woman in her twenties or thirties with Graves' hyperthyroidism that later progressed to Graves' ophthalmopathy.

As DNA, the CDR3 is TGTGCCAGCAGTTTTGGCAGGGGGCGAGGGGAGCTGTTTTTT. The encoded protein is CASSFGRGRGELFF. The V and J genes are TRBV12-3 or TRBV12-4 and TRBJ2-2; 8 bases line up with TRBD1. Germline trimming cut 3 bases from V and 8 bases from J; bases unmatched to any gene: 5. The CDR3 runs to 14 residues.